This entry concerns a single T cell receptor beta chain. Antigen: not known. The data were obtained in a study of OX40 agonist ivuxolimab in advanced cancers. Patients were ruled out by autoimmune disease history or systemic immunosuppression. CDR1 SGDLS and CDR2 YYNGEE come from the germline V gene. V lost 3 bases, J lost 7 bases, and 7 bases stayed unmatched. This CDR3 is built from 15 residues. Study-wide results and caveats: Not determined was the antigen specificity of the expanded peripheral T cells.

Libraries were prepared by immunoSEQ multiplex PCR; TCRdb keeps only in-frame clonotypes and omits some of them. Of under 85,000 clones in the sample, around nine tenths were seen once. This receptor was taken from an adult with an advanced solid tumor such as melanoma, head and neck, liver or kidney cancer. The chain joins TRBV9 to TRBJ2-1; 10 bases are a match to TRBD2. Specimen: CD4+ or CD8+ T cells sorted from blood, collected in a trial of the OX40 agonist ivuxolimab. The CDR3 nucleotides are TGTGCCAGCAGCGAAAGCGGGAGGGCCGGAAATGAGCAGTTCTTC. It translates to CASSESGRAGNEQFF.